This TCR beta chain was observed in a study of monozygotic twins with inflammatory bowel disease. Germline V gene data show CDR1 as SEHNR and CDR2 as FQNEAQ (reference sequence). The CDR3 loop spans 15 amino acids. The RNA usage for each TCR library was around 3.5 ug of total RNA. Template switching introduced UMIs that contain a 6-nucleotide sample barcode. TCRdb derives one entry per CDR3 protein from the 5' RACE reads, leaving out DNA. Found here are approximately 390,000 distinct CDR3 sequences; the top ten clones hold around 2.5%. Findings and limits, study-wide: Clonotypes shared with others were fewer in IBD patients than in healthy twins, especially with disease activity.

Regarding this clonotype: As yet, its antigen is unknown.

This sequence originates from a human donor with ulcerative colitis or Crohn's disease, or a healthy co-twin of an affected twin (not recorded which). Material: blood. This rearrangement joins TRBV7-9 to TRBJ2-1; TCRdb's D call, TRBD1, is unchecked because there is no DNA. CDR3 sequence reads: CASSFDGGYNNEQFF.